These 13 T cell receptor beta chains were all obtained from the same sample, sequenced in a study of cytomegalovirus exposure and HLA in healthy donors. The PCR employed 60 Vbeta primers together with 13 Jbeta primers. Assay used: immunoSEQ multiplex PCR; TCRdb lists only in-frame clones, some missing. The sample lists some 180,000 clones, more than 65% occurring once. Sequenced input: PBMCs. The receptors here all came from a girl aged 2 to 9 in good health and CMV-seropositive.

The CDR3 DNA follows: TGTGCCAGCGGGAGAGGGGGCCTCTCTGGAAACACCATATATTTT. Its protein product is CASGRGGLSGNTIYF. The chain is built from TRBV27 and TRBJ1-3, with TRBD1 matching 7 bases. The CDR3 contains 15 residues. Germline loops: CDR1 MNHEY, CDR2 SMNVEV (reference sequence). The junction had 7 bases not matched to a gene; V was cut back by 8 bases and J by 0 bases.

This chain joins TRBV5-1 and TRBJ1-1, with D possibly matching TRBD1 (5 bases). The CDR3 length is 14 residues. V lost 2 bases and J 8 bases, leaving 16 bases between the germline ends. Germline V lookup: CDR1 SGHRS, CDR2 YFSETQ. The CDR3 loop is CASSFYRTGREAFF. In DNA, the CDR3 is TGCGCCAGCAGCTTTTACAGGACGGGTAGGGAAGCTTTCTTT.

In nucleotides, the CDR3 is TGCGCCAGCAGCGAAGGGACAAGGGAGACCCAGTACTTC. Translating gives CASSEGTRETQYF. The rearrangement uses TRBV5-1 and TRBJ2-5; D might be TRBD1 (6 bases). Between the trimmed V and J ends, which lost 4 bases and 5 bases, there was a span of 12 bases. The CDR3 is 13 amino acids. The germline CDR1 and CDR2 sequences are SGHRS and YFSETQ.

V and J are TRBV27 and TRBJ1-5, with 7 bases matching TRBD1. CDR1 and CDR2 from the germline V gene are MNHEY and SMNVEV (reference sequence). Trimming cost V 3 bases and J 0 bases; bases outside gene matches: 2. This CDR3 comprises 15 residues. CDR3 sequence reads: CASSLTGHSNQPQHF. CDR3 nucleotide sequence: TGTGCCAGCAGTTTGACAGGGCATAGCAATCAGCCCCAGCATTTT.

The chain carries TRBV25-1 and TRBJ2-1, with D maybe TRBD1 (6 bases). This CDR3 is built from 13 residues. The V end was cut by 5 bases, the J end by 5 bases, with 10 bases between. Germline-derived CDR1 and CDR2 are MGHDK and SYGVNS. The CDR3 coding sequence is TGTGCCAGCAGTTTTCCAGGGGACAATGAGCAGTTCTTC. It yields the protein CASSFPGDNEQFF.

The chain couples TRBV6-5 to TRBJ2-7, with D unclear. The CDR3 contains 14 residues. Germline V lookup: CDR1 MNHEY, CDR2 SVGAGI. Trimming pared 2 bases from V and 4 bases from J, leaving 12 bases between. CDR3 sequence (DNA): TGTGCCAGCAGTTACAGGCCAGTCGGGTACGAGCAGTACTTC. It is translated as CASSYRPVGYEQYF.

The rearrangement links TRBV5-1 to TRBJ2-1, with D possibly matching TRBD2 (6 bases). The CDR3 loop spans 16 amino acids. Germline CDR1 SGHRS, CDR2 YFSETQ. V dropped 4 bases and J dropped 0 bases, with 14 bases sitting between them. CDR3 loop: CASSPGLESSYNEQFF. DNA for the CDR3: TGCGCCAGCAGCCCGGGACTTGAGAGCTCCTACAATGAGCAGTTCTTC.

The chain combines TRBV6-6 with TRBJ1-5, with a possible D match to TRBD1 (5 bases). Germline values: CDR1 MNHNY, CDR2 SVGAGI (reference sequence). The ends were cut back, 4 bases at V and 2 bases at J, with 12 bases in the middle. The CDR3 totals 15 residues. CDR3 residues: CASSLTVWGNQPQHF. CDR3 bases: TGTGCCAGCAGTTTGACAGTTTGGGGCAATCAGCCCCAGCATTTT.

This chain joins TRBV11-2 and TRBJ1-1; no firm D call. The germline V gene has CDR1 SGHAT and CDR2 FQNNGV. V was cut by 3 bases and J by 8 bases, with 10 bases left in between. The CDR3 runs 12 residues. In DNA, the CDR3 is TGTGCCAGCAGCTTTCCGGCGGTCGAAGCTTTCTTT. It specifies CASSFPAVEAFF.

This sequence joins TRBV27 and TRBJ2-3; D perhaps matches TRBD1 (5 bases). CDR3 size: 14 residues. Germline lookup yields CDR1 MNHEY and CDR2 SMNVEV (reference sequence). With 3 bases removed from V and 3 bases from J, the gap between germline ends came to 10 bases. In DNA form, the CDR3 reads TGTGCCAGCAGTTTTACGCCAGGGACAGATACGCAGTATTTT. Protein product: CASSFTPGTDTQYF.

The gene calls are TRBV11-2 and TRBJ1-6; TRBD1 aligns across 7 bases. CDR3 length: 15 amino acids. The ends lost 6 bases at V and 7 bases at J; junction bases unmatched: 9. Germline V gene sequence: CDR1 SGHAT, CDR2 FQNNGV. The DNA for the CDR3 is TGTGCCAGCAGGCCCAGGGGGTTTCGGAATTCACCCCTCCACTTT. It codes for CASRPRGFRNSPLHF.

The genes are TRBV7-9 and TRBJ2-7; 8 bases align to TRBD2. The trim removed 2 bases at V and 2 bases at J, leaving 2 bases unmatched. CDR1 is SEHNR and CDR2 is FQNEAQ in the germline V gene (reference sequence). The CDR3 is made up of 14 amino acids. The CDR3 loop is CASSLREGAYEQYF. The DNA for the CDR3 is TGTGCCAGCAGCTTACGGGAGGGAGCCTACGAGCAGTACTTC.

CDR3 nucleotide sequence: TGTGCCAGCAGCTTGACCCGGGGTAGGGGCTACACCTTC. This translates into CASSLTRGRGYTF. J is TRBJ1-2 and V is TRBV5-6; no firm D call. The CDR3 covers 13 residues. V was pared by 1 base and J by 8 bases, with 12 bases between. CDR1 is SGHDT and CDR2 is YYEEEE in the germline V gene.